These T cell receptor beta chains were read from a single sample in a study of T cell responses to AZD1222 COVID-19 vaccine. Repertoires were generated with immunoSEQ multiplex PCR, while TCRdb's copy carries only in-frame clones and drops some. The sample lists 150,000 to 160,000 clones, roughly nine tenths occurring once. The sequencing here drew on peripheral blood, taken on day 0 of AZD1222 vaccination. These receptors all come from an adult in good health. Each CDR3 is given with its conserved first and last residue. The order of the fields is V gene, J gene, D gene, clone size, CDR3 DNA, CDR3 protein. A D gene is named only where the DNA matches it firmly. The size entry is marked missing in some rows and otherwise reads once, few, many or a size class.

TRBV7-3	TRBJ1-1	.	.	TGTGCCAGCAGCTTAAACCCAGGGTCCAGGCTGAACACTGAAGCTTTCTTT	CASSLNPGSRLNTEAFF
TRBV27	TRBJ1-5	TRBD1	.	TGTGCCAGCAGTTTTAAGGGCCTCCTCACAGGGGACCGGGGACAGCCCCAGCATTTT	CASSFKGLLTGDRGQPQHF
TRBV29-1	TRBJ2-2	.	.	TGCAGCGTTTTAGGACTGAACACCGGGGAGCTGTTTTTT	CSVLGLNTGELFF
TRBV6-1	TRBJ1-2	.	few	TGTGCCAGCAGTGAATCCCCGAACTATGGCTACACCTTC	CASSESPNYGYTF
TRBV11-3	TRBJ1-5	.	.	TGTGCCAGCAGCTTAGTTAGGGGGGACAATCAGCCCCAGCATTTT	CASSLVRGDNQPQHF
TRBV7-9	TRBJ1-1	TRBD1	.	TGTGCCAGCAGCTTTGGGACAGCGAACACTGAAGCTTTCTTT	CASSFGTANTEAFF
TRBV7-9	TRBJ1-2	TRBD1	once	TGTGCCAGCAGCTCCTGGACAGGGGACTATGGCTACACCTTC	CASSSWTGDYGYTF
TRBV7-6	TRBJ2-7	TRBD2	.	TGTGCCAGCAGCCCACCCGGGACTAGCGGCTTCTACGAGCAGTACTTC	CASSPPGTSGFYEQYF
TRBV5-4	TRBJ2-7	TRBD2	.	TGTGCCAGCAGGAGAGCGGGAGGGCCCTACGAGCAGTACTTC	CASRRAGGPYEQYF
TRBV30	TRBJ1-4	TRBD1	.	TGTGCCTGGAAACAGGGGATTGCAACTAATGAAAAACTGTTTTTT	CAWKQGIATNEKLFF
TRBV6-5	TRBJ1-5	.	.	TGTGCCAGCAGTTACTCTTTGGAGCGTGGCAATCAGCCCCAGCATTTT	CASSYSLERGNQPQHF
TRBV10-3	TRBJ2-3	TRBD1	.	TGTGCCATCCAGGCTGGGACAGAGAGTGTATTAGGCACAGATACGCAGTATTTT	CAIQAGTESVLGTDTQYF
TRBV14	TRBJ1-3	.	.	TGTGCCAGCAGCCAAGGTCGGCTGCCCTTTGGAAACACCATATATTTT	CASSQGRLPFGNTIYF
TRBV18	TRBJ1-3	.	.	TGTGCCAGCTCACCAGGGTCTGGAAACACCATATATTTT	CASSPGSGNTIYF
TRBV18	TRBJ1-5	TRBD1	.	TGTGCCAGCTCACCACCGTCGGGACAGCTTAATCAGCCCCAGCATTTT	CASSPPSGQLNQPQHF
TRBV7-9	TRBJ1-1	.	.	TGTGCCAGCAGCTTCTTAGCTGAAGCTTTCTTT	CASSFLAEAFF
TRBV7-8	TRBJ1-5	.	.	TGTGCCAGCAGCTCGGAGTTGTGGGACTCCGGTGGGGGCAATCAGCCCCAGCATTTT	CASSSELWDSGGGNQPQHF
TRBV3-1/TRBV3-2	TRBJ1-2	TRBD1	.	TGTGCCAGCAGCCTCTTTCGGACAGGGGGCTATGGCTACACCTTC	CASSLFRTGGYGYTF
TRBV7-2	TRBJ1-1	TRBD1	.	TGTGCCAGCAGCTTACAGGGACAGGGGGCCGGCACTGAAGCTTTCTTT	CASSLQGQGAGTEAFF
TRBV19	TRBJ1-5	.	.	TGTGCCAGTGGGGAGTCCTATAGCAATCAGCCCCAGCATTTT	CASGESYSNQPQHF
TRBV5-4	TRBJ2-3	.	.	TGTGCCAGCAGCCGCCAACAAATCACAGATACGCAGTATTTT	CASSRQQITDTQYF
TRBV7-6	TRBJ2-1	TRBD2	.	TGTGCCAGCAGCTTAGGGGCGGGAGAGTACAATGAGCAGTTCTTC	CASSLGAGEYNEQFF
TRBV5-8	TRBJ1-5	TRBD1	.	TGTGCCAGCAGCGTAGGGACAGGAACTAACAATCAGCCCCAGCATTTT	CASSVGTGTNNQPQHF
TRBV7-9	TRBJ2-5	TRBD2	.	TGTGCCAGCAGCTTGGGACTAGCGGAAGAGACCCAGTACTTC	CASSLGLAEETQYF
TRBV13	TRBJ1-1	TRBD1	.	TGTGCCAGCAGCTCCGGGACAGGGGAAGCTTTCTTT	CASSSGTGEAFF
TRBV28	TRBJ2-5	.	few	TGTGCCAGCAGTTTACAAGAGACCCAGTACTTC	CASSLQETQYF
TRBV5-5	TRBJ1-1	.	.	TGTGCCAGCAGCCCGGACAAGAAAGCTTTCTTT	CASSPDKKAFF
TRBV6-5	TRBJ1-1	TRBD1	.	TGTGCCAGCAGTCTCAAGACAGGGGCGAACACTGAAGCTTTCTTT	CASSLKTGANTEAFF
TRBV19	TRBJ2-2	TRBD2	.	TGTGCCAGTAGTATAGAGACTAGCGGGAGTACCGGGGAGCTGTTTTTT	CASSIETSGSTGELFF
TRBV4-3	TRBJ2-2	TRBD2	.	TGCGCCAGCAGCCATAGCGCGGGGGGCAACACCGGGGAGCTGTTTTTT	CASSHSAGGNTGELFF
TRBV18	TRBJ1-1	.	few	TGTGCCAGCTCACTGGACGGGGGGCCGACCGAAGCTTTCTTT	CASSLDGGPTEAFF
TRBV18	TRBJ2-3	TRBD2	.	TGTGCCAGCTCCCCGGGACTAGCGGGAGGTATAGATACGCAGTATTTT	CASSPGLAGGIDTQYF
TRBV5-4	TRBJ2-1	.	.	TGTGCCAGCAGCTTTCAGCGACATACCTACAATGAGCAGTTCTTC	CASSFQRHTYNEQFF
TRBV4-1	TRBJ1-5	.	.	TGCGCCAGCAGCCAGATAGGCGGTTACAATCAGCCCCAGCATTTT	CASSQIGGYNQPQHF
TRBV19	TRBJ1-2	.	few	TGTGCCAGTAGTATAGTTAGCAGGGGCTTGCCCTCATATGGCTACACCTTC	CASSIVSRGLPSYGYTF
TRBV27	TRBJ2-3	.	.	TGTGCCAGCGGGGCCTCCACAGATACGCAGTATTTT	CASGASTDTQYF
TRBV6-2/TRBV6-3	TRBJ1-2	.	.	TGTGCCAGCAGTTGGGCAGGCCTCGATGGCTACACCTTC	CASSWAGLDGYTF
TRBV28	TRBJ2-7	.	.	TGTGCCAGCAGTTTATCCATCTTACAGGGTCGGAGACTACAGATAACCCTCTACGAGCAGTACTTC	CASSLSILQGRRLQITLYEQYF
TRBV2	TRBJ2-2	.	.	TGTGCCAGCAGTATGGGACAGAACACCGGGGAGCTGTTTTTT	CASSMGQNTGELFF
TRBV28	TRBJ1-5	.	.	TGTGCCAGCAGTTTATACCCACAGGGTTACAGCAATCAGCCCCAGCATTTT	CASSLYPQGYSNQPQHF
TRBV11-2	TRBJ1-4	TRBD1	.	TGTGCCAGCAGCCAGGACAGGGTTAATGAAAAACTGTTTTTT	CASSQDRVNEKLFF
TRBV28	TRBJ1-1	.	.	TGTGCCAGCAGTTTACCCCGAATGAACACTGAAGCTTTCTTT	CASSLPRMNTEAFF